The T cell receptor (beta chain) under discussion was sequenced for a study of control samples from healthy donors and cancer patients. The protocol was immunoSEQ multiplex PCR, while the TCRdb copy is restricted to in-frame clones and leaves out a portion. In the table there are some 100,000 clones, roughly 83% of which are singletons. V was shortened by 1 base and J by 7 bases, with 8 bases between the two germline ends. The CDR3 spans 13 residues. The germline CDR1 and CDR2 sequences are SGHNT and YYREEE (reference sequence). This chain connects TRBV5-4 to TRBJ1-4; D gene ambiguous. The specimen was blood. This sequence originates from a woman aged 25 to 39 in good health. The CDR3 nucleotides are TGTGCCAGCAGCTTGCCAGGTAGTGAAAAACTGTTTTTT. Protein sequence: CASSLPGSEKLFF.